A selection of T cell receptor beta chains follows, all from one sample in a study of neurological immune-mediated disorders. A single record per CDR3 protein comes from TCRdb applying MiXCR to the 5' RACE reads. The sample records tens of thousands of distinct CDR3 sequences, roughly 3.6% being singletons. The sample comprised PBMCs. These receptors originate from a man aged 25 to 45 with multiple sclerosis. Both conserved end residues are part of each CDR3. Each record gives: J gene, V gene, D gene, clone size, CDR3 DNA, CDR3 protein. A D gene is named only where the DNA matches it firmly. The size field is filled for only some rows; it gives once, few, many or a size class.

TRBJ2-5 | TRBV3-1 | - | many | TGTGCCAGCAGCCAACACCAGGGCCAGGAGACCCAGTACTTC | CASSQHQGQETQYF
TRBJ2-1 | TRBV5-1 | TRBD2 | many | TGCGCCAGCAGCCCGGGACTAGCGCTTACACGGGGCTACAATGAGCAGTTCTTC | CASSPGLALTRGYNEQFF
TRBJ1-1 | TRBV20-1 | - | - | TGCAGTGCTTCGGGACAGAACACTGAAGCTTTCTTT | CSASGQNTEAFF
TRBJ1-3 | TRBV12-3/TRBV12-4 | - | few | TGTGCCAGCAGTACCGGATACTCTGGAAACACCATATATTTT | CASSTGYSGNTIYF
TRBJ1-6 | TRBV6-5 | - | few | TGTGCCAGCAGTTACTCGGACGTTAACTCACCCCTCCACTTT | CASSYSDVNSPLHF
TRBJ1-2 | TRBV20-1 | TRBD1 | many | TGCAGAGTACCGAACAGGGGGCAGGGCTACACCTTC | CRVPNRGQGYTF
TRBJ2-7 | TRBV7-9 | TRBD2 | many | TGTGCCAGCAGCTGGGGGGGGTACTACGAGCAGTACTTC | CASSWGGYYEQYF
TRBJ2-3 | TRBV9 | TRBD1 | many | TGTGCCAGCATAATCGACAGGGAGAGCACAGATACGCAGTATTTT | CASIIDRESTDTQYF
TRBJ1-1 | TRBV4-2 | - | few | TGTGCCAGCAGCCAAGATCTAACGGACGGTCGGGCGGCTTTCTTT | CASSQDLTDGRAAFF
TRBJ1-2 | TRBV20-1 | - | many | TGCAGTGCTAGACCGCCGGCCTCCAATGGCTACACCTTC | CSARPPASNGYTF
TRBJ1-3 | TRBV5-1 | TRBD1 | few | TGCGCCAGCAGTTTTACAGGGGCGGCTGGAAACACCATATATTTT | CASSFTGAAGNTIYF
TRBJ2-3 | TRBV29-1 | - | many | TGCAGCGTTTGGGGAGGATATACGCAGTATTTT | CSVWGGYTQYF
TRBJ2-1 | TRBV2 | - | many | TGTGCCAGTGGGGGCTTAGCGCGTACCTACAATGAGCAGTTCTTC | CASGGLARTYNEQFF
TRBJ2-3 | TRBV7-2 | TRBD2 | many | TGTGCCAGCAGCCCAGAGGCTAGCGGGGGGAAGGATACGCAGTATTTT | CASSPEASGGKDTQYF
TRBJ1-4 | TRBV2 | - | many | TGTGCCAGCAGTCTACGATCTACGGGCGAAAAACTGTTTTTT | CASSLRSTGEKLFF
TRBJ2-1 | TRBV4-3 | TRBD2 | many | TGCGCCAGCAGCCAAACTAGCGGGGGCTACAATGAGCAGTTCTTC | CASSQTSGGYNEQFF
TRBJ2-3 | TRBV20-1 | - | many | TGCAGTGCTACCCGGGCCGCCGGGAGCACAGATACGCAGTATTTT | CSATRAAGSTDTQYF
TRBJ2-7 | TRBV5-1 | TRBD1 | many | TGCGCCAGCAGCTTGGGGGGACAGTCCCACGAGCAGTACTTC | CASSLGGQSHEQYF
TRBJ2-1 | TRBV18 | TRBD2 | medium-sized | TGTGCCAGCTCACAGGGACTAGCGGGGTTTTCCTACAATGAGCAGTTCTTC | CASSQGLAGFSYNEQFF
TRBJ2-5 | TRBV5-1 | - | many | TGCGCCAGCAGCTTGGTCGGAGGGATAGAGACCCAGTACTTC | CASSLVGGIETQYF
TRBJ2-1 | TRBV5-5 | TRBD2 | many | TGTGCCAGCAGTGTAACTAGCGGACACAATGAGCAGTTCTTC | CASSVTSGHNEQFF
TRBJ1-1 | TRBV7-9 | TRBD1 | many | TGTGCCAGCAGCGGGGACAGGTTGAACACTGAAGCTTTCTTT | CASSGDRLNTEAFF
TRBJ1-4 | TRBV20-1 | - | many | TGCAGTGCGAACAGGGATGGTGAAAAACTGTTTTTT | CSANRDGEKLFF